A selection of T cell receptor beta chains follows, all from one sample in a study of blood T cell repertoires in COVID-19. TCRdb's copy holds only in-frame clones and misses some; the assay was immunoSEQ multiplex PCR. The sample contains some 320,000 clones, roughly 85% of which appear only once. Input material: peripheral blood. Receptors originate from a human donor in a cohort sampled during active COVID-19. Each CDR3 is given with its conserved first and last residue. A D gene is named only where the DNA matches it firmly. Clone sizes are given selectively: once, few, many, or a class where the clone is expanded.

j_call: TRBJ2-7; v_call: TRBV2; clone_size: -; d_call: -; cdr3_aa: CASSLVGATYEQYF; cdr3_nt: TGTGCCAGCAGCCTAGTCGGAGCTACCTACGAGCAGTACTTC
j_call: TRBJ2-7; v_call: TRBV13; clone_size: -; d_call: -; cdr3_aa: CASSFSRQSYEQYF; cdr3_nt: TGTGCCAGCAGCTTCAGCAGGCAATCCTACGAGCAGTACTTC
j_call: TRBJ1-5; v_call: TRBV19; clone_size: -; d_call: TRBD1; cdr3_aa: CASRKQDRDNQPQHF; cdr3_nt: TGTGCCAGTAGAAAACAAGACAGGGACAATCAGCCCCAGCATTTT
j_call: TRBJ2-7; v_call: TRBV6-5; clone_size: -; d_call: TRBD2; cdr3_aa: CASRQEVGGSYEQYF; cdr3_nt: TGTGCCAGCAGACAAGAGGTGGGAGGGTCCTACGAGCAGTACTTC
j_call: TRBJ1-2; v_call: TRBV6-1; clone_size: once; d_call: -; cdr3_aa: CASSEAQGRGYGYTF; cdr3_nt: TGTGCCAGCAGTGAAGCCCAGGGAAGGGGCTATGGCTACACCTTC
j_call: TRBJ2-2; v_call: TRBV3-1/TRBV3-2; clone_size: few; d_call: TRBD2; cdr3_aa: CASSRFRAGGPITGELFF; cdr3_nt: TGTGCCAGCAGCCGATTCCGAGCGGGGGGGCCGATCACCGGGGAGCTGTTTTTT
j_call: TRBJ2-7; v_call: TRBV7-9; clone_size: -; d_call: -; cdr3_aa: CASSLAPATGQYF; cdr3_nt: TGTGCCAGCAGCTTAGCCCCGGCTACGGGGCAGTACTTC
j_call: TRBJ2-5; v_call: TRBV24-1; clone_size: -; d_call: -; cdr3_aa: CATSDLYLGQETQYF; cdr3_nt: TGTGCCACCAGTGATTTATATCTGGGGCAGGAGACCCAGTACTTC
j_call: TRBJ1-3; v_call: TRBV6-5; clone_size: -; d_call: -; cdr3_aa: CASSLLSGNTIYF; cdr3_nt: TGTGCCAGCAGTCTCCTCTCTGGAAACACCATATATTTT
j_call: TRBJ2-7; v_call: TRBV6-4; clone_size: few; d_call: TRBD1; cdr3_aa: CASSDPRQGDTYEQYF; cdr3_nt: TGTGCCAGCAGTGACCCCCGGCAGGGGGATACCTACGAGCAGTACTTC
j_call: TRBJ1-4; v_call: TRBV6-1; clone_size: -; d_call: -; cdr3_aa: CASSDQFNEKLFF; cdr3_nt: TGTGCCAGCAGTGATCAGTTTAATGAAAAACTGTTTTTT
j_call: TRBJ2-1; v_call: TRBV25-1; clone_size: -; d_call: TRBD2; cdr3_aa: CASSPLGRDNEQFF; cdr3_nt: TGTGCCAGCAGTCCCCTCGGGAGGGATAATGAGCAGTTCTTC
j_call: TRBJ2-7; v_call: TRBV5-1; clone_size: -; d_call: -; cdr3_aa: CASSLDLENYEQYF; cdr3_nt: TGCGCCAGCAGCTTGGATCTGGAGAACTACGAGCAGTACTTC
j_call: TRBJ2-5; v_call: TRBV3-1/TRBV3-2; clone_size: -; d_call: TRBD2; cdr3_aa: CASSQEVAGQHRETQYF; cdr3_nt: TGTGCCAGCAGCCAGGAGGTAGCGGGACAACACAGGGAGACCCAGTACTTC
j_call: TRBJ1-1; v_call: TRBV2; clone_size: -; d_call: -; cdr3_aa: CASSGTRVDHTEAFF; cdr3_nt: TGTGCCAGCAGCGGAACCAGGGTCGATCACACTGAAGCTTTCTTT
j_call: TRBJ1-5; v_call: TRBV2; clone_size: few; d_call: TRBD1; cdr3_aa: CASSETGQVYEPQHF; cdr3_nt: TGTGCCAGCAGTGAAACCGGACAGGTCTATGAGCCCCAGCATTTT
j_call: TRBJ1-2; v_call: TRBV3-1/TRBV3-2; clone_size: -; d_call: -; cdr3_aa: CASSPGSLSYGYTF; cdr3_nt: TGTGCCAGCAGCCCGGGGTCCCTTAGCTATGGCTACACCTTC
j_call: TRBJ2-7; v_call: TRBV18; clone_size: once; d_call: -; cdr3_aa: CASSQSPLYEQYF; cdr3_nt: TGTGCCAGCTCACAGAGCCCCCTCTACGAGCAGTACTTC
j_call: TRBJ2-5; v_call: TRBV29-1; clone_size: -; d_call: -; cdr3_aa: CSGGLGGIQETQYF; cdr3_nt: TGCAGCGGGGGGTTAGGCGGTATCCAAGAGACCCAGTACTTC
j_call: TRBJ1-6; v_call: TRBV5-6; clone_size: -; d_call: -; cdr3_aa: CASSPQGPTSPLHF; cdr3_nt: TGTGCCAGCAGCCCACAGGGTCCTACTTCACCCCTCCACTTT
j_call: TRBJ2-1; v_call: TRBV6-6; clone_size: -; d_call: -; cdr3_aa: CASSYTQGSGQFF; cdr3_nt: TGTGCCAGCAGTTACACGCAGGGAAGTGGTCAGTTCTTC
j_call: TRBJ1-5; v_call: TRBV4-1; clone_size: few; d_call: -; cdr3_aa: CASSRTVSNQPQHF; cdr3_nt: TGCGCCAGCAGCCGGACAGTTAGCAATCAGCCCCAGCATTTT
j_call: TRBJ2-2; v_call: TRBV5-4; clone_size: -; d_call: TRBD1; cdr3_aa: CASSLDPGGANTGELFF; cdr3_nt: TGTGCCAGCAGCTTGGACCCAGGGGGAGCGAACACCGGGGAGCTGTTTTTT
j_call: TRBJ2-3; v_call: TRBV7-2; clone_size: -; d_call: -; cdr3_aa: CASRGYPSTDTQYF; cdr3_nt: TGTGCCAGTCGCGGGTATCCTAGCACAGATACGCAGTATTTT
j_call: TRBJ1-1; v_call: TRBV12-5; clone_size: few; d_call: TRBD1; cdr3_aa: CASGLGQGNEAFF; cdr3_nt: TGTGCTAGTGGTTTGGGACAGGGTAATGAAGCTTTCTTT
j_call: TRBJ1-2; v_call: TRBV6-5; clone_size: -; d_call: TRBD1; cdr3_aa: CASSFDRVEGYTF; cdr3_nt: TGTGCCAGCAGTTTCGACAGGGTAGAAGGCTACACCTTC
j_call: TRBJ2-5; v_call: TRBV11-3; clone_size: -; d_call: TRBD1; cdr3_aa: CASSLRGPGQETQYF; cdr3_nt: TGTGCCAGCAGCTTAAGGGGGCCCGGTCAAGAGACCCAGTACTTC
j_call: TRBJ1-2; v_call: TRBV12-3/TRBV12-4; clone_size: few; d_call: TRBD1; cdr3_aa: CASRLQGIGGYTF; cdr3_nt: TGTGCCAGTAGATTACAGGGGATTGGTGGCTACACCTTC
j_call: TRBJ1-1; v_call: TRBV6-5; clone_size: once; d_call: -; cdr3_aa: CASRYTEGTEAFF; cdr3_nt: TGTGCCAGCAGGTACACAGAAGGCACTGAAGCTTTCTTT
j_call: TRBJ1-3; v_call: TRBV20-1; clone_size: -; d_call: -; cdr3_aa: CSFERGNTIYF; cdr3_nt: TGCAGTTTCGAGAGGGGAAACACCATATATTTT
j_call: TRBJ2-7; v_call: TRBV19; clone_size: once; d_call: TRBD1; cdr3_aa: CASSMDRGSFEEQYF; cdr3_nt: TGTGCCAGTAGTATGGACAGGGGGTCCTTTGAAGAGCAGTACTTC
j_call: TRBJ2-1; v_call: TRBV7-3; clone_size: few; d_call: TRBD2; cdr3_aa: CASSPQTGLASNEQFF; cdr3_nt: TGTGCCAGCAGCCCCCAGACGGGACTAGCATCCAATGAGCAGTTCTTC
j_call: TRBJ2-6; v_call: TRBV7-9; clone_size: once; d_call: -; cdr3_aa: CASSPPQGSGANVLTF; cdr3_nt: TGTGCCAGCAGCCCCCCCCAGGGTAGTGGGGCCAACGTCCTGACTTTC
j_call: TRBJ2-3; v_call: TRBV25-1; clone_size: -; d_call: TRBD1; cdr3_aa: CASRDRAGTDTQYF; cdr3_nt: TGTGCCAGCCGGGACAGGGCAGGCACAGATACGCAGTATTTT
j_call: TRBJ2-7; v_call: TRBV10-3; clone_size: once; d_call: TRBD1; cdr3_aa: CATLIGTVSSYEQYF; cdr3_nt: TGTGCCACTTTGATCGGGACAGTCAGCTCCTACGAGCAGTACTTC
j_call: TRBJ2-7; v_call: TRBV7-8; clone_size: -; d_call: -; cdr3_aa: CASSRGLFSYEQYF; cdr3_nt: TGTGCCAGCAGCCGAGGACTCTTCTCCTACGAGCAGTACTTC
j_call: TRBJ1-1; v_call: TRBV5-5; clone_size: few; d_call: -; cdr3_aa: CASSPQNTEAFF; cdr3_nt: TGTGCCAGCAGCCCCCAGAACACTGAAGCTTTCTTT
j_call: TRBJ2-4; v_call: TRBV27; clone_size: -; d_call: TRBD1; cdr3_aa: CASSFTGGADKNIQYF; cdr3_nt: TGTGCCAGCAGTTTCACAGGGGGCGCAGACAAAAACATTCAGTACTTC
j_call: TRBJ1-2; v_call: TRBV6-5; clone_size: -; d_call: TRBD1; cdr3_aa: CASSYPGQGFYGYTF; cdr3_nt: TGTGCCAGCAGTTACCCGGGACAGGGGTTCTATGGCTACACCTTC
j_call: TRBJ1-1; v_call: TRBV2; clone_size: -; d_call: -; cdr3_aa: CASSESETEPNTEAFF; cdr3_nt: TGTGCCAGCAGTGAATCAGAGACAGAGCCGAACACTGAAGCTTTCTTT
j_call: TRBJ2-1; v_call: TRBV14; clone_size: -; d_call: -; cdr3_aa: CASSRRVHRVWEQFF; cdr3_nt: TGTGCCAGCAGCCGCCGGGTCCACAGGGTGTGGGAGCAGTTCTTC
j_call: TRBJ1-2; v_call: TRBV19; clone_size: -; d_call: TRBD1; cdr3_aa: CASRGTAHYGYTF; cdr3_nt: TGTGCCAGTAGGGGGACAGCGCACTATGGCTACACCTTC
j_call: TRBJ2-7; v_call: TRBV4-2; clone_size: -; d_call: TRBD2; cdr3_aa: CASSISSGGDYEQYF; cdr3_nt: TGTGCCAGCAGCATCTCTAGCGGGGGGGACTACGAGCAGTACTTC
j_call: TRBJ2-7; v_call: TRBV4-1; clone_size: -; d_call: -; cdr3_aa: CASSPRGLYEQYF; cdr3_nt: TGCGCCAGCAGCCCCAGGGGTCTGTACGAGCAGTACTTC
j_call: TRBJ2-2; v_call: TRBV7-3; clone_size: -; d_call: TRBD1; cdr3_aa: CASSQDRENGELFF; cdr3_nt: TGTGCCAGCAGCCAGGACAGGGAGAACGGGGAGCTGTTTTTT
j_call: TRBJ2-2; v_call: TRBV27; clone_size: -; d_call: -; cdr3_aa: CASSLGQNKLFF; cdr3_nt: TGTGCCAGCAGTTTAGGACAGAATAAGCTGTTTTTT
j_call: TRBJ2-7; v_call: TRBV2; clone_size: -; d_call: -; cdr3_aa: CASREEGGSSYEQYF; cdr3_nt: TGTGCCAGCAGGGAAGAGGGGGGGAGCTCCTACGAGCAGTACTTC
j_call: TRBJ1-3; v_call: TRBV10-1; clone_size: -; d_call: TRBD1; cdr3_aa: CASSGLRIGTVKNTIYF; cdr3_nt: TGCGCCAGCAGTGGCCTCCGAATAGGGACAGTTAAAAACACCATATATTTT
j_call: TRBJ2-6; v_call: TRBV6-1; clone_size: few; d_call: -; cdr3_aa: CASSDGGGGANVLTF; cdr3_nt: TGTGCCAGCAGTGACGGGGGAGGTGGGGCCAACGTCCTGACTTTC
j_call: TRBJ1-1; v_call: TRBV28; clone_size: -; d_call: -; cdr3_aa: CASTRTAMNTEAFF; cdr3_nt: TGTGCCAGCACCCGGACAGCGATGAACACTGAAGCTTTCTTT